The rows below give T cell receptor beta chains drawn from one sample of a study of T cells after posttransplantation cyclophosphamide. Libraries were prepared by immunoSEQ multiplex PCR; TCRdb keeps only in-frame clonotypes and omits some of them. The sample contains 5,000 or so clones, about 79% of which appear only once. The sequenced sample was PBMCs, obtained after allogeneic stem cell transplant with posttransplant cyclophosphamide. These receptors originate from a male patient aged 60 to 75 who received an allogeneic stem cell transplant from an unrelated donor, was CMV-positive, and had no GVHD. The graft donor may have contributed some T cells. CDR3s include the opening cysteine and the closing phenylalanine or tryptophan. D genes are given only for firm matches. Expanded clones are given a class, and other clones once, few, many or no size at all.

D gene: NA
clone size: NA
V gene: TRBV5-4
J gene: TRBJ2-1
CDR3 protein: CASSPRRQADEQFF
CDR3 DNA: TGTGCCAGCAGCCCCCGGAGGCAGGCGGATGAGCAGTTCTTC

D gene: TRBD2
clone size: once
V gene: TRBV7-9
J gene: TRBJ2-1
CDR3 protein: CASSPQGAGAHLEQFF
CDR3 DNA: TGTGCCAGCAGCCCCCAAGGAGCGGGAGCGCACCTTGAGCAGTTCTTC

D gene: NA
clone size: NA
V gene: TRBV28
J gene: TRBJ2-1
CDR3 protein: CASSLTNPQEQFF
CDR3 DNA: TGTGCCAGCAGTTTAACTAACCCTCAGGAGCAGTTCTTC

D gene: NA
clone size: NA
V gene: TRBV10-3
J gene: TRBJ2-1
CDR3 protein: CAISVAGWNNEQFF
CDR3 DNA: TGTGCCATCAGTGTGGCAGGTTGGAACAATGAGCAGTTCTTC

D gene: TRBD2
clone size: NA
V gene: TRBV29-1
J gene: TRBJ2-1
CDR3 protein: CSVLPGLAGGPGGVDEQFF
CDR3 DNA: TGCAGCGTCCTCCCGGGGCTAGCGGGAGGGCCGGGGGGGGTGGATGAGCAGTTCTTC

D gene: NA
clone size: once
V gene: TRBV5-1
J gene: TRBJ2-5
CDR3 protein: CASRYQETQYF
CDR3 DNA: TGCGCTTCCCGGTACCAAGAGACCCAGTACTTC

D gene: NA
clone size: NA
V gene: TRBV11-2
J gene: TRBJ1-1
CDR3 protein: CASSLGSGTEAFF
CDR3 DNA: TGTGCCAGCAGCTTAGGTTCGGGGACAGAAGCTTTCTTT

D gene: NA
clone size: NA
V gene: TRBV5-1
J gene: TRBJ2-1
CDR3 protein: CASEVTGGYNEQFF
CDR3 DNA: TGCGCCAGCGAGGTCACCGGGGGTTACAATGAGCAGTTCTTC

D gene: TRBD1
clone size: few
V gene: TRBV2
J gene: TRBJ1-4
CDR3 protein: CASSEDRGGEKLFF
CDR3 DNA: TGTGCCAGCAGTGAGGACAGGGGGGGAGAAAAACTGTTTTTT

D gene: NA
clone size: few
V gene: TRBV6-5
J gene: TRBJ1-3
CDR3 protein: CASSYGAGSGNTIYF
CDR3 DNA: TGTGCCAGCAGTTACGGTGCAGGGTCTGGAAACACCATATATTTT

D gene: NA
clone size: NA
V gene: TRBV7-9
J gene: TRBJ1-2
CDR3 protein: CASTLGVNYGYTF
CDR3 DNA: TGTGCCAGCACCCTCGGAGTTAACTATGGCTACACCTTC

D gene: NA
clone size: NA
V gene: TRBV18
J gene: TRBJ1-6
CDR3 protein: CASSPAPKRQGLVSPLHF
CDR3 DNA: TGTGCCAGCTCACCAGCCCCGAAGAGGCAGGGTTTGGTTTCACCCCTCCACTTT

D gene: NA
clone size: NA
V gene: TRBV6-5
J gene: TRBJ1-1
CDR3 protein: CASSYSVGGNEAFF
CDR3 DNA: TGTGCCAGCAGTTACTCAGTCGGGGGAAATGAAGCTTTCTTT

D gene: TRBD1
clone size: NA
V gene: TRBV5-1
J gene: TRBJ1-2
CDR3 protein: CASSPGQAGGGYTF
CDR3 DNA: TGCGCCAGCAGCCCCGGACAGGCTGGTGGGGGCTACACCTTC

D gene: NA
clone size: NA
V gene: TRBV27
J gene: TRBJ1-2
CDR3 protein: CASSSQGGQYGYTF
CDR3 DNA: TGTGCCAGCAGTTCCCAGGGTGGGCAATATGGCTACACCTTC

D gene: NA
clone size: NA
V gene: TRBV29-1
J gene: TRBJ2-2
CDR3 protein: CSVAGQPTGELFF
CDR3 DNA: TGCAGCGTTGCGGGACAACCCACTGGGGAGCTGTTTTTT

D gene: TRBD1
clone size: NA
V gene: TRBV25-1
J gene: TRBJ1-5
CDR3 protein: CASSVTQGNQPQHF
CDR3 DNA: TGTGCCAGCAGTGTAACACAGGGGAATCAGCCCCAGCATTTT

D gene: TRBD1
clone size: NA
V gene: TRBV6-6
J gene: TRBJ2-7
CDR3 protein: CASSPGQGESYEQYF
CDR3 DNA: TGTGCCAGCAGCCCGGGACAGGGGGAATCCTACGAGCAGTACTTC

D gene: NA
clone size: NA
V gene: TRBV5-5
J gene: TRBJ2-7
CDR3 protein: CASSLQDFYEQYF
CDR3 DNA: TGTGCCAGCAGCTTACAAGATTTTTATGAGCAGTACTTC

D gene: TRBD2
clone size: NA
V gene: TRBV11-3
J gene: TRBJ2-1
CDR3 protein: CASSFSGGGPSGRGEQFF
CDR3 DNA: TGTGCCAGCAGCTTTAGCGGGGGAGGGCCTTCGGGAAGAGGGGAGCAGTTCTTC

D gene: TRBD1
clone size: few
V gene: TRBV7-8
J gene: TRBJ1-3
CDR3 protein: CASIPGTGGTIYF
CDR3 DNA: TGTGCCAGCATCCCCGGGACAGGGGGTACCATATATTTT

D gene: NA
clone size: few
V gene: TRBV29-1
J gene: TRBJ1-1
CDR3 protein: CSAGLRGAEAFF
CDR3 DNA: TGCAGCGCTGGGCTCAGGGGCGCTGAAGCTTTCTTT

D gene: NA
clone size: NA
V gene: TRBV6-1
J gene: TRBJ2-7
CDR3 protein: CASSETTGSSYEQYF
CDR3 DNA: TGTGCCAGCAGTGAAACAACAGGGAGCTCCTACGAGCAGTACTTC

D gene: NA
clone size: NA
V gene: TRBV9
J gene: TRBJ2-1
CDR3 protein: CASSVDPSRWKYNEQFF
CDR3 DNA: TGTGCCAGCAGCGTAGATCCTAGTCGTTGGAAGTACAATGAGCAGTTCTTC

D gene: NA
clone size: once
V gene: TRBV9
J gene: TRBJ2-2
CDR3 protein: CASSVSGNPGELFF
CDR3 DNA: TGTGCCAGCAGCGTCTCGGGGAATCCCGGGGAGCTGTTTTTT

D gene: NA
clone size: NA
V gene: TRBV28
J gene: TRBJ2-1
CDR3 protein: CASRGGGQDNEQFF
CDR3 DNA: TGTGCCAGCAGGGGGGGCGGACAGGACAATGAGCAGTTCTTC

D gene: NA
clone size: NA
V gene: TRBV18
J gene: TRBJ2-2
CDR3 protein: CASSPAAGTGELFF
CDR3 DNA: TGTGCCAGCTCACCAGCTGCCGGCACCGGGGAGCTGTTTTTT

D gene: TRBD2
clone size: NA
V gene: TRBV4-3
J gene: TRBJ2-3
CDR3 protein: CASSSTSGGTDTQYF
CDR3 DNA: TGCGCCAGCAGCTCTACTAGCGGGGGCACAGATACGCAGTATTTT

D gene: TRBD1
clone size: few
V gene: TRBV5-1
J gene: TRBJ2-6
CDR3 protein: CASSKQGQLNSGANVLTF
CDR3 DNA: TGCGCCAGCAGCAAACAGGGACAGCTGAACTCTGGGGCCAACGTCCTGACTTTC

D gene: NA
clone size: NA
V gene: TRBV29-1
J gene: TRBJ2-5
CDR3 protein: CSAKSGNQETQYF
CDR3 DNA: TGCAGCGCCAAAAGCGGAAACCAAGAGACCCAGTACTTC

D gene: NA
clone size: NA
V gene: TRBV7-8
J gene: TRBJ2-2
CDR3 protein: CASSLRCRVDTGELFF
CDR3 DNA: TGTGCCAGCAGCTTAAGATGCAGGGTCGACACCGGGGAGCTGTTTTTT

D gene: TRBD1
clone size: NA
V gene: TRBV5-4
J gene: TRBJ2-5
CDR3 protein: CASSPEGAPQYF
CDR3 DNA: TGTGCCAGCAGCCCCGAGGGGGCCCCCCAGTACTTC

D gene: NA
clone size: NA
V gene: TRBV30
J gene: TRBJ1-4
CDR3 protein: CACYNEKLFF
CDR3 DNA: TGTGCCTGTTATAATGAAAAACTGTTTTTT

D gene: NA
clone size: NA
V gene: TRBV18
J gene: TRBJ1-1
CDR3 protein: CASSSRQNTEAFF
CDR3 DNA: TGTGCCAGCTCATCCCGACAGAACACTGAAGCTTTCTTT

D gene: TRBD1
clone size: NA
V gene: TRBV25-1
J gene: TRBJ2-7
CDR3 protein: CASSELAGGGEQYF
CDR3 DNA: TGTGCCAGCAGTGAATTGGCAGGGGGCGGCGAGCAGTACTTC

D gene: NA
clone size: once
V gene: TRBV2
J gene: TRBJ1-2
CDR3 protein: CASSEPKPQRGYTF
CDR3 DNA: TGTGCCAGCAGTGAACCAAAGCCTCAAAGAGGCTACACCTTC

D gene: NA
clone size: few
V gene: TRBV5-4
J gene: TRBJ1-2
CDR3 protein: CASSSGYNYGYTF
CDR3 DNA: TGTGCCAGCAGCTCAGGGTATAACTATGGCTACACCTTC

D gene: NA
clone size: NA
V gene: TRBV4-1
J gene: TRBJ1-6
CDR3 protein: CASSQRGMRGRGNSPLHF
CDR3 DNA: TGCGCCAGCAGCCAAAGGGGGATGCGGGGGCGAGGAAATTCCCCCCTCCACTTT

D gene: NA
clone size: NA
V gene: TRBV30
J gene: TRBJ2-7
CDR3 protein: CAWSLQTYEQYF
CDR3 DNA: TGTGCCTGGAGTCTCCAAACCTACGAGCAGTACTTC

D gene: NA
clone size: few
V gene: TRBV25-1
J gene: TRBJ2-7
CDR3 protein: CATRVPGIIGYEQYF
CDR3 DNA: TGTGCCACCAGAGTACCCGGGATCATAGGCTACGAGCAGTACTTC

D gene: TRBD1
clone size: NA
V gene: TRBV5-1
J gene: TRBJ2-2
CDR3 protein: CASSPGQGRAGELFF
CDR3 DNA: TGCGCCAGCAGCCCCGGACAGGGACGAGCCGGGGAGCTGTTTTTT